A single sample gave rise to the 26 T cell receptor beta chains below, sequenced in a study of blood T cells in healthy people across ages. The authors ran a second PCR of 7 to 11 cycles using a sample-barcoded 5' primer and a J-beta primer mix. In TCRdb, the 5' RACE reads were re-called with MiXCR into one record per CDR3 protein. The sample contains roughly 500,000 distinct CDR3 sequences, about 26% of which appear only once. The sequenced sample consisted of blood. The receptors derive from a woman in her seventies in good health.

This chain links TRBV7-9 with TRBJ2-5; D possibly corresponds to TRBD2 (5 bases). V lost 5 bases and J lost 0, with 13 bases in between. The germline gives CDR1 SEHNR, CDR2 FQNEAQ (reference sequence). The CDR3 runs to 15 residues. CDR3 sequence (DNA): TGTGCCAGCAGCCCCCGAGGGTCCTACCAAGAGACCCAGTACTTC. Protein product: CASSPRGSYQETQYF.

Only one count was recorded for this clonotype. Relative to the germline gene, one junction end is altered; a read error may explain this. The chain carries TRBV6-2 or TRBV6-3 and TRBJ2-7; 11 nucleotides match TRBD2. CDR3 size: 14 residues. Germline CDR1 is MNHEY and CDR2 is SVGEGT. The CDR3 DNA sequence: TGTGCCAGCAGTTATAGCGGGGGGGCCTACAAGCAGTACTTC. This sequence encodes CASSYSGGAYKQYF.

The V call is TRBV6-5, the J call TRBJ2-4; D call uncertain. There are 14 residues in the CDR3. Trimming pared 6 bases from V and 5 bases from J, leaving 14 bases between. Germline V lookup: CDR1 MNHEY, CDR2 SVGAGI. CDR3 amino acids: CASSPLGQENIQYF. DNA for the CDR3: TGTGCCAGCAGCCCCCTCGGGCAGGAAAACATTCAGTACTTC.

This clonotype has just a few counts. V and J are TRBV18 and TRBJ1-1; no firm D call. The CDR3 contains 14 residues. V was clipped by 6 bases and J by 2 bases, with 13 bases between them. Germline V lookup: CDR1 KGHSH, CDR2 LQKENI. For the CDR3, the DNA is TGTGCCAGCTCCCCATACACCGGCAACACTGAAGCTTTCTTT. Translating it yields CASSPYTGNTEAFF. The full variable domain, its missing parts supplied by reference TRBV18 and TRBJ1-1, is NAGVMQNPRHLVRRRGQEARLRCSPMKGHSHVYWYRQLPEEGLKFMVYLQKENIIDESGMPKERFSAEFPKEGPSILRIQQVVRGDSAAYFCASSPYTGNTEAFFGQGTRLTVV.

This clonotype was picked up a small number of times. The chain links TRBV12-3 or TRBV12-4 to TRBJ1-1, with D uncertain. There are 16 residues in the CDR3. Trimming left V 6 bases short and J 5 bases short, with 22 bases between. The CDR3 sequence: CASRPLDGYFGTEAFF. In DNA form, the CDR3 reads TGTGCCAGCAGGCCCCTGGACGGATATTTTGGTACTGAAGCTTTCTTT.

The genes are TRBV3-1 and TRBJ2-1, with 8 bases fitting TRBD2. CDR3 length: 17 amino acids. The junction had 8 bases not matched to a gene; V was cut back by 2 bases and J by 2 bases. The germline V gene encodes CDR1 LGHDT and CDR2 YNNKEL (reference sequence). The DNA for the CDR3 is TGTGCCAGCAGCCAATTCTCAGCGGGGGTCCCCTACAATGAGCAGTTCTTC. The encoded protein is CASSQFSAGVPYNEQFF.

The rearrangement links TRBV11-2 to TRBJ1-1, with D perhaps matching TRBD1 (6 bases). The CDR3 sequence is 15 residues long. The germline V gene has CDR1 SGHAT and CDR2 FQNNGV. V was shortened by 3 bases and J by 4 bases, with 15 bases between the two germline ends. CDR3: CASSFVAGAGTEAFF. CDR3 nucleotide sequence: TGTGCCAGCAGCTTTGTAGCAGGGGCTGGCACTGAAGCTTTCTTT.

In its sample, this clonotype was seen a few times. The V gene is TRBV5-1, the J gene TRBJ2-5; 13 nucleotides line up with TRBD2. Germline loops: CDR1 SGHRS, CDR2 YFSETQ. This CDR3 has 18 residues. V lost 3 bases, J lost 5 bases, and 13 bases stayed unmatched. CDR3 sequence reads: CASSSGTSGALLGETQYF. The CDR3 DNA reads TGCGCCAGCAGCTCCGGGACTAGCGGGGCCCTCCTCGGGGAGACCCAGTACTTC.

The CDR3 is CSTGQGLTEAFF. In DNA form, the CDR3 reads TGCAGCACGGGACAGGGATTGACTGAAGCTTTCTTT. The V gene is TRBV29-1, the J gene TRBJ1-1; 9 bases are a match to TRBD1. Losses at the gene ends were 8 bases for V and 5 bases for J; bases not matched to a gene: 6. The CDR3 consists of 12 residues. The germline gives CDR1 SQVTM, CDR2 ANQGSEA.

The rearrangement uses TRBV5-6 and TRBJ2-5; 9 positions agree with TRBD1. The CDR3 contains 13 residues. CDR1 and CDR2 from the germline V gene are SGHDT and YYEEEE. Trimming cost V 5 bases and J 7 bases; bases outside gene matches: 6. CDR3 DNA sequence: TGTGCCAGCAGTAAACAGGGGGCTGGGACCCAGTACTTC. Translation: CASSKQGAGTQYF.

The chain uses TRBV20-1 and TRBJ1-1; 9 nucleotides align to TRBD1. The CDR3 is 13 amino acids. Germline loops: CDR1 DFQATT, CDR2 SNEGSKA (reference sequence). The V gene end was trimmed by 6 bases and the J gene end by 3 bases; junction bases not matched to a gene: 5. CDR3 loop: CSAPGDRDTEAFF. CDR3 nucleotides: TGCAGTGCCCCGGGGGACAGGGACACTGAAGCTTTCTTT.

The chain has TRBV7-3 and TRBJ2-2; 11 bases agree with TRBD2. The ends lost 5 bases at V and 3 bases at J; junction bases unmatched: 5. CDR1 and CDR2 (germline): SGHTA, FQGTGA. This CDR3 region has 16 residues. The CDR3 is CASSDSGGADTGELFF. CDR3 sequence (DNA): TGTGCCAGCAGCGATAGCGGGGGGGCCGACACCGGGGAGCTGTTTTTT.

The V and J genes are TRBV29-1 and TRBJ2-4; the D call may be TRBD1 or TRBD2 (6 bases each). Trimming removed 7 bases from V and 6 bases from J, with 10 bases in between. Germline V gene sequence: CDR1 SQVTM, CDR2 ANQGSEA. The CDR3 contains 11 residues. The CDR3 spells CSGWGANIQYF. CDR3 DNA sequence: TGCAGCGGGTGGGGGGCAAACATTCAGTACTTC.

This clonotype was observed a few times. The genes are TRBV15 and TRBJ1-5; 7 nucleotides agree with TRBD1. V was pared by 1 base and J by 7 bases, with 4 bases of the junction left unmatched. Germline V CDR1 and CDR2: LNHNV, YYDKDF (reference sequence). The CDR3 extends over 14 amino acids. CDR3 in amino acids: CATSRVQGVQPQHF. As DNA, the CDR3 is TGTGCCACCAGCAGAGTTCAGGGGGTGCAGCCCCAGCATTTT.

CDR3: CASSLAWGSGNTIYF. The CDR3 DNA reads as TGTGCCAGCAGTTTAGCGTGGGGATCAGGAAACACCATATATTTT. The gene calls are TRBV12-3 or TRBV12-4 and TRBJ1-3; D gene unclear. The CDR3 runs to 15 residues. Trimming stripped 0 bases from V and 4 bases from J, with 10 bases between.

The chain recombines TRBV6-4 with TRBJ2-3, with D uncertain. The CDR3 spans 14 residues. Per germline, CDR1 MRHNA and CDR2 SNTAGT. With 3 bases removed from V and 3 bases from J, the gap between germline ends came to 10 bases. The DNA for the CDR3 is TGTGCCAGCAGTGAGTCGGCACAGACAGATACGCAGTATTTT. Translation gives CASSESAQTDTQYF.

This clonotype was found many times. The V and J genes are TRBV27 and TRBJ1-5; D uncertain. The V end lost 2 bases, the J end lost 2 bases, and 13 bases lay between the germline ends. The CDR3 contains 16 residues. The germline V gene encodes CDR1 MNHEY and CDR2 SMNVEV (reference sequence). This CDR3 reads CASSLGTNLGNQPQHF. The CDR3 coding sequence is TGTGCCAGCAGTTTAGGCACCAACCTTGGCAATCAGCCCCAGCATTTT.

This clonotype was observed a few times. This chain connects TRBV6-1 to TRBJ1-1; no firm D call. The CDR3 loop spans 13 amino acids. Trimming left V 1 base short and J 5 bases short, with 8 bases between. CDR1 is MNHNS, CDR2 SASEGT, per germline. The DNA for the CDR3 is TGTGCCAGCAGTGAAGTAGTGCGGACTGAAGCTTTCTTT. Protein sequence: CASSEVVRTEAFF.

About this clonotype itself: A much larger clone sits a single nucleotide away, making a read error possible. The rearrangement uses TRBV7-3 and TRBJ2-3; D gene uncertain. The closer fit of TRBJ1-5 to the DNA end suggests the J call may be wrong. Germline V gene data show CDR1 as SGHTA and CDR2 as FQGTGA. This CDR3 has 14 amino acids. For the CDR3, the DNA is TGTGCCAGCAGCGCCGACCTAGCGAGTGATACGCAGCATTTT. This gives the protein CASSADLASDTQHF.

The CDR3 here is CASSFDRTRAGETQYF. The CDR3 DNA is TGTGCCAGCAGCTTTGACCGGACGCGGGCGGGGGAGACCCAGTACTTC. The V gene is TRBV7-9, the J gene TRBJ2-5; D is perhaps TRBD2 (6 bases). The V end lost 3 bases, the J end lost 5 bases, and 19 bases lay between the germline ends. Looked up from germline, CDR1 is SEHNR and CDR2 is FQNEAQ (reference sequence). The CDR3 is made up of 16 amino acids.

The gene calls are TRBV29-1 and TRBJ2-7; perhaps TRBD1 as D (6 bases). Trimming shortened V by 7 bases and J by 5 bases, and 27 bases separated the two germline ends. Germline V gene lookup returns CDR1 SQVTM and CDR2 ANQGSEA. This CDR3 region has 16 residues. The CDR3 nucleotides read TGCAGCGCCAAAAGGGACCAGGGGCCCCCAAGCCACGAGCAGTACTTC. It encodes CSAKRDQGPPSHEQYF.

The V gene is TRBV12-3 or TRBV12-4, the J gene TRBJ1-2, with D perhaps TRBD1 (6 bases). The CDR3 is 15 residues long. V was shortened by 5 bases and J by 4 bases, with 17 bases between the two germline ends. The CDR3 DNA is TGTGCCAGCAGTCCCTCGATCAGGGGAGGCTATGGCTACACCTTC. Translated, it gives CASSPSIRGGYGYTF.

The gene calls are TRBV12-3 or TRBV12-4 and TRBJ2-5; no reliable D call. This CDR3 has 13 amino acids. Trimming took off 6 bases at V and 0 bases at J, with 8 bases between the two ends. DNA for the CDR3: TGTGCCAGCAGGCTGCGGAACCAAGAGACCCAGTACTTC. It yields the protein CASRLRNQETQYF.

This clonotype was counted between two and nine times. CDR3: CASSKDRNTYEQYF. CDR3 sequence (DNA): TGTGCCAGCAGCAAGGACAGGAATACCTACGAGCAGTACTTC. The rearrangement uses TRBV12-3 or TRBV12-4 and TRBJ2-7; 7 nucleotides match TRBD1. CDR3 length: 14 residues. J was trimmed by 2 bases and V by 6 bases; bases with no gene match: 7.

This clonotype came up a few times. CDR3 protein: CASSYRRNEKLFF. The CDR3 DNA reads TGTGCCAGCAGCTACAGGCGTAATGAAAAACTGTTTTTT. This rearrangement joins TRBV7-8 to TRBJ1-4, with D possibly TRBD1 on 5 matching bases. V shed 4 bases and J shed 4 bases, with 7 bases lying between them. CDR3 size: 13 residues. The germline V gene has CDR1 SGHVS and CDR2 FQNEAQ.

This clonotype has just a few counts. J is TRBJ2-2 and V is TRBV5-1; 13 bases match TRBD2. The CDR3 extends over 20 amino acids. Trimming at V came to 0 bases and at J to 1 base, leaving 9 bases not matched to a gene. CDR1 and CDR2 (germline): SGHRS, YFSETQ. The CDR3, as DNA: TGCGCCAGCAGCTTGGTGCCCGGGACTAGCGGGGCGGTGAACACCGGGGAGCTGTTTTTT. Its protein product is CASSLVPGTSGAVNTGELFF.